Below, 12 T cell receptor beta chains from the same sample are listed, as sequenced in a study of spatial heterogeneity in lung cancer. Time point in this sample: sample taken at primary tumor resection. TCRs were sequenced from unsorted whole RNA of tumor, nontumor lung or PBMC. Each CDR3 protein is one row after TCRdb ran MiXCR on the 5' RACE reads. Counted here are about 82,000 distinct CDR3 sequences, 10% to 15% occurring once; the ten biggest clones make up 3.5% to 5.5%. The sample in question was PBMCs, obtained at surgery. Receptor source: a male donor with early-stage non-small cell lung cancer.

This clonotype was picked up a small number of times. The chain links TRBV7-9 to TRBJ1-3; D is undetermined. The CDR3 consists of 15 residues. CDR1 is SEHNR, CDR2 FQNEAQ, per germline (reference sequence). V was shortened by 0 bases and J by 0 bases, with 6 bases between the two germline ends. CDR3 sequence: CASSLALRSGNTIYF. The DNA of the CDR3 is TGTGCCAGCAGCTTAGCCTTACGCTCTGGAAACACCATATATTTT.

There are a few counts of this clonotype. The rearrangement links TRBV5-1 to TRBJ2-7; 15 bases fit TRBD2. V lost 5 bases to trimming and J lost 7 bases; unmatched junction nucleotides: 4. Germline V gene data show CDR1 as SGHRS and CDR2 as YFSETQ. The CDR3 is 14 amino acids. CDR3 residues: CASRGLAGGWEQYF. The CDR3, as DNA: TGCGCCAGCAGGGGACTAGCGGGAGGATGGGAGCAGTACTTC.

This clonotype was counted at least ten times. The chain joins TRBV20-1 to TRBJ1-3; TRBD1 is a possible D gene (5 bases). Trimming cost V 4 bases and J 10 bases, with 14 bases left between them. Germline lookup yields CDR1 DFQATT and CDR2 SNEGSKA (reference sequence). The CDR3 covers 12 residues. CDR3 residues: CSATGKHHTIYF. Here the CDR3 DNA reads TGCAGTGCTACAGGGAAACACCATACCATATATTTT.

This clonotype came up a few times. The chain joins TRBV12-3 or TRBV12-4 to TRBJ1-2; the D gene is possibly TRBD1 (5 bases). CDR3 size: 15 residues. V lost 2 bases, J lost 0 bases, and 10 bases lay in between. The CDR3 DNA follows: TGTGCCAGCAGTTTAAAGACAGAACCTAACTATGGCTACACCTTC. Protein product: CASSLKTEPNYGYTF.

The chain carries TRBV3-1 and TRBJ2-2; possibly TRBD1 for D (5 bases). The CDR3 is made up of 15 amino acids. V lost 0 bases and J lost 4, with 9 bases in between. Germline V gene lookup returns CDR1 LGHDT and CDR2 YNNKEL (reference sequence). The CDR3 region is CASSQDRVGTGELFF. CDR3 nucleotides: TGTGCCAGCAGCCAAGACAGGGTAGGCACCGGGGAGCTGTTTTTT.

This clonotype was recorded many times. The V call is TRBV6-1, the J call TRBJ1-5; a possible D gene is TRBD1 (5 bases). CDR3 length: 14 residues. Trimming removed 1 base at V and 5 bases at J, with 9 bases between. In germline, CDR1 is MNHNS, CDR2 SASEGT. CDR3: CASSEDPQDQPQHF. DNA of the CDR3: TGTGCCAGCAGTGAAGACCCACAGGATCAGCCCCAGCATTTT.

This clonotype was seen a few times. The chain joins TRBV2 to TRBJ2-7, with TRBD2 as a possible D gene (5 bases). V was pared by 10 bases and J by 2 bases, with 12 bases between. The CDR3 is made up of 12 amino acids. The germline CDR1 and CDR2 sequences are SNHLY and FYNNEI. The DNA for the CDR3 is TGTGCCACCAGACGGGAAACCTACGAGCAGTACTTC. Protein sequence: CATRRETYEQYF.

A few counts support this clonotype. The chain links TRBV5-1 to TRBJ2-2; no definite D call. This CDR3 region has 16 residues. Germline V CDR1 and CDR2: SGHRS, YFSETQ. Between the trimmed V and J ends, which lost 0 bases and 7 bases, there was a span of 16 bases. The CDR3 protein is CASSLEGPTLNGELFF. The CDR3 region has the DNA TGCGCCAGCAGCTTGGAGGGTCCCACCCTCAACGGGGAGCTGTTTTTT. The full variable domain, in which reference TRBV5-1 and TRBJ2-2 provide the parts outside the CDR3, is KAGVTQTPRYLIKTRGQQVTLSCSPISGHRSVSWYQQTPGQGLQFLFEYFSETQRNKGNFPGRFSGRQFSNSRSEMNVSTLELGDSALYLCASSLEGPTLNGELFFGEGSRLTVL.

Notes on this clonotype: The CDR3 does not close with the conserved phenylalanine or tryptophan, likely indicating a read error. The DNA is omitted, as the CDR3 cannot be located on it reliably, and the CDR3 follows TCRdb's listing. The chain employs TRBV7-4 and TRBJ2-7; TRBD2 is the table's D call, not checked against the DNA. Per germline, CDR1 SGHVT and CDR2 SQSDAQ. The CDR3 is 17 residues long, counting both termini. The CDR3 reads CASSLEGTSGRISLLRA.

The chain carries TRBV12-3 or TRBV12-4 and TRBJ2-1, with 9 bases that match TRBD2. The CDR3 loop spans 12 amino acids. Trimming cost V 11 bases and J 10 bases; bases outside gene matches: 9. The CDR3: CASWRGGKEQFF. The CDR3 nucleotides are TGTGCCTCCTGGCGGGGGGGGAAGGAGCAGTTCTTC.

CDR3 sequence (DNA): TGTGCCAGCAGCTCACTAGCTCTTGGGGACAGGGTGAACACTGAAGCTTTCTTT. It translates to CASSSLALGDRVNTEAFF. This rearrangement joins TRBV13 to TRBJ1-1, with 9 bases lining up with TRBD1. Unmatched junction bases numbered 12, after V lost 4 bases and J lost 0 bases. This CDR3 comprises 18 residues. Germline V gene lookup returns CDR1 PRHDT and CDR2 FYEKMQ (reference sequence). The full variable domain, rest sourced from reference TRBV13 and TRBJ1-1, is AAGVIQSPRHLIKEKRETATLKCYPIPRHDTVYWYQQGPGQDPQFLISFYEKMQSDKGSIPDRFSAQQFSDYHSELNMSSLELGDSALYFCASSSLALGDRVNTEAFFGQGTRLTVV.

The chain joins TRBV19 to TRBJ1-1; no definite D call. This CDR3 is built from 15 residues. Trimming removed 1 base from V and 1 base from J, with 10 bases in between. Germline V gives CDR1 LNHDA, CDR2 SQIVND (reference sequence). The CDR3 is CASSIGAPPNTEAFF. DNA for the CDR3: TGTGCCAGTAGTATAGGGGCCCCGCCGAACACTGAAGCTTTCTTT.